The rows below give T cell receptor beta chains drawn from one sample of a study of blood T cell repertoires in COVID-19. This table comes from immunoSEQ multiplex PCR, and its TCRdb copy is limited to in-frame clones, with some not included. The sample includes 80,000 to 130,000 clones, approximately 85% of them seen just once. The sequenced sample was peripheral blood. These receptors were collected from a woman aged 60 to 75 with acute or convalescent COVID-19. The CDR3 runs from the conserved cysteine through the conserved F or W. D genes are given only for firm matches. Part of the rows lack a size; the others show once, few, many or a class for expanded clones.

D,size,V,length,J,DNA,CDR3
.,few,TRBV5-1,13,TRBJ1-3,TGCGCCAGCAGGTCGGTCTCGGGAAACACCATATATTTT,CASRSVSGNTIYF
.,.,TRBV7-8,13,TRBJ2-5,TGTGCCAGCAGCTCTGTTGAGGTAGAGACCCAGTACTTC,CASSSVEVETQYF
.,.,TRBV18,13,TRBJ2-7,TGTGCCAGCTCACCAAATCCTCTTTACGAGCAGTACTTC,CASSPNPLYEQYF
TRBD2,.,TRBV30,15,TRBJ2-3,TGTGCCTGGAGTGGGTCTAGCGGGAGGACAGATACGCAGTATTTT,CAWSGSSGRTDTQYF
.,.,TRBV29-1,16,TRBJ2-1,TGCAGCGTTGAAGATAGAGGTACCATTGTGGACAATGAGCAGTTCTTC,CSVEDRGTIVDNEQFF
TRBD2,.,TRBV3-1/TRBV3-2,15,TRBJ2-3,TGTGCCAGCAGCCCGTCCGGGACTAGCGGGGGTACGCAGTATTTT,CASSPSGTSGGTQYF
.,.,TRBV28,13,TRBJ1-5,TGTGCCAGCAGCCCAGGGGCGGACAGACCCCAGCATTTT,CASSPGADRPQHF
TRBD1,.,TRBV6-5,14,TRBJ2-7,TGTGCCAGCAGATTCGACAGGGGGGCCTACGAGCAGTACTTC,CASRFDRGAYEQYF
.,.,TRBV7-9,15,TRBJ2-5,TGTGCCAGCAGCCCGTCGGGAATCCAAACCGTGACCCAGTACTTC,CASSPSGIQTVTQYF
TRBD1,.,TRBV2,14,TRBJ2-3,TGTGCCAGCACCCCGGACAGGATCACAGATACGCAGTATTTT,CASTPDRITDTQYF
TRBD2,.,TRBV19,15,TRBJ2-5,TGTGCCAGTAGTACCAAAGCGGGAGGGGGAGAGACCCAGTACTTC,CASSTKAGGGETQYF
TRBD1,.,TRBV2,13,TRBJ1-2,TGTGCCAGCAGGGGGGGACAGGGCTATGGCTACACCTTC,CASRGGQGYGYTF
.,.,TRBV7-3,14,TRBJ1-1,TGTGCCAGCAGCTCTAATACACGGGGAACTGAAGCTTTCTTT,CASSSNTRGTEAFF
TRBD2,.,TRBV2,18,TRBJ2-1,TGTGCCAGCAGTGAAGGTCTAGCGGGAGTTTCCTCCTACAATGAGCAGTTCTTC,CASSEGLAGVSSYNEQFF
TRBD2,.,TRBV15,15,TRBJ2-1,TGTGCCACCAGCAGAGAAGCGGGAGGAAACAATGAGCAGTTCTTC,CATSREAGGNNEQFF
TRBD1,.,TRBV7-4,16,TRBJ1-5,TGTGCCAGCAGCTTTAGGACAGGGACTTGCAATCAGCCCCAGCATTTT,CASSFRTGTCNQPQHF
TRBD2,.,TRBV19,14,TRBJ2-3,TGTGCCAGTAGTTTAATAGCGGGAGTGGATACGCAGTATTTT,CASSLIAGVDTQYF
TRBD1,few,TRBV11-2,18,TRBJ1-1,TGTGCCAGCAGCTTTTCCGACTCACAGGGGGCGAACAAGTTTGAAGCTTTCTTT,CASSFSDSQGANKFEAFF
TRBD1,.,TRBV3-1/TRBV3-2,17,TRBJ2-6,TGTGCCAGCAGCTCCGGGACAGACCTTTGGGGGGCCAACGTCCTGACTTTC,CASSSGTDLWGANVLTF
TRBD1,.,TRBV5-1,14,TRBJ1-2,TGCGCCAGCAGCTGGGACAGGAACGTCTATGGCTACACCTTC,CASSWDRNVYGYTF
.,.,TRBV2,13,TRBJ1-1,TGTGCCAGCAGTGGAGGAGGGAACACTGAAGCTTTCTTT,CASSGGGNTEAFF
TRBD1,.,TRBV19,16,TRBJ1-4,TGTGCCAGTAGTACTGAGGGACAGGCCGCAAATGAAAAACTGTTTTTT,CASSTEGQAANEKLFF
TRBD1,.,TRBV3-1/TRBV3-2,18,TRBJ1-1,TGTGCCAGCAGCCAAGCGCCCGCAGGGGGCTCCTCTGCCACTGAAGCTTTCTTT,CASSQAPAGGSSATEAFF
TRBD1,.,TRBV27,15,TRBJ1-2,TGTGCCAGCAGTCGTCGGACAGGGGGCAACTATGGCTACACCTTC,CASSRRTGGNYGYTF
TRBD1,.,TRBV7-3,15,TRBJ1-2,TGTGCCAGCAGCCCCGCCGGGACAGGGAACTATGGCTACACCTTC,CASSPAGTGNYGYTF
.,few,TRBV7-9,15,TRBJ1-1,TGTGCCAGCAGCCTCACTAACGGGATCCTGTCGGAAGCTTTCTTT,CASSLTNGILSEAFF
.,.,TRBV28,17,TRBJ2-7,TGTGCCAGCACAATACAGGATGCCGGGACTCCCATGGGGGAGCAGTACTTC,CASTIQDAGTPMGEQYF
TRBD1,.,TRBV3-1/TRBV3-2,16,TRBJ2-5,TGTGCCAGCAGCCAACCTTCCGCAGGGGGCCAAGAGACCCAGTACTTC,CASSQPSAGGQETQYF
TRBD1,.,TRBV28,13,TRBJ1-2,TGTGCCAGCGGCAGGGGGGAACGGTCCAGCTACACCTTC,CASGRGERSSYTF
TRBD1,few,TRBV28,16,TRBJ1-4,TGTGCCAGCAGTCGAACCGGACAGGGACCTAATGAAAAACTGTTTTTT,CASSRTGQGPNEKLFF
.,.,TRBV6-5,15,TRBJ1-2,TGTGCCAGCAGTTACGCTCCCTCTACTAACTATGGCTACACCTTC,CASSYAPSTNYGYTF
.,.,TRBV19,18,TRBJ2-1,TGTGCCAGTAGTATGGAGGGTCTCGCCTCTACCCCCTACAATGAGCAGTTCTTC,CASSMEGLASTPYNEQFF
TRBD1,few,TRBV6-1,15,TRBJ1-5,TGTGCCAGCAGTGAAGCGGGACAGCAGAATCAGCCCCAGCATTTT,CASSEAGQQNQPQHF
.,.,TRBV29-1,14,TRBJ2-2,TGCAGCGTTGAAGTTGCAGCGAACACCGGGGAGCTGTTTTTT,CSVEVAANTGELFF
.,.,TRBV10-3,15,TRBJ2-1,TGTGCCACACAAAAATGGGGGGATGGCTACAATGAGCAGTTCTTC,CATQKWGDGYNEQFF
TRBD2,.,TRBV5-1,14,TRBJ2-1,TGCGCCAGCAGCGCGGGACTAGCGGGAGAGGAGCAGTTCTTC,CASSAGLAGEEQFF
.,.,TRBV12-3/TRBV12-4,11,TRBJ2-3,TGTGCCAGCAGTTCCGTTGATACGCAGTATTTT,CASSSVDTQYF
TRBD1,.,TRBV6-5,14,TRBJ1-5,TGTGCCAGCAGTTCACAGGGGTGGAATCAGCCCCAGCATTTT,CASSSQGWNQPQHF
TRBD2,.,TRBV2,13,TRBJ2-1,TGTGCCAGCGTGGGACTAGCGGGCAATGAGCAGTTCTTC,CASVGLAGNEQFF
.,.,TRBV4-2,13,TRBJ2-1,TGTGCCAGCAGCCAACGATCCACGGATGAGCAGTTCTTC,CASSQRSTDEQFF
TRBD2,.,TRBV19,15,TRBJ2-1,TGTGCCAGTGATAGGCCGGGACTACCGAGGAATGAGCAGTTCTTC,CASDRPGLPRNEQFF
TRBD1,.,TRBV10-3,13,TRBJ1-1,TGTGCCATCAGAGGGGGCGCATGGACTGAAGCTTTCTTT,CAIRGGAWTEAFF
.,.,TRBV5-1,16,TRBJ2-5,TGCGCCAGCAGCTTGGGGGGGTTGACAGGCGGCGAGACCCAGTACTTC,CASSLGGLTGGETQYF
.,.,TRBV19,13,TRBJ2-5,TGTGCCAGTAGTGAGGACAGTCCCGAGACCCAGTACTTC,CASSEDSPETQYF
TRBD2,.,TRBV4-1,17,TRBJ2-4,TGCGCCAGCAGCCAAGTTTGGGGGCTAGCGGGCAAAAACATTCAGTACTTC,CASSQVWGLAGKNIQYF
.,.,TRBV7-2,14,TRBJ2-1,TGTGCCAGCAGCAAAGTGGGAGATTTCAATGAGCAGTTCTTC,CASSKVGDFNEQFF
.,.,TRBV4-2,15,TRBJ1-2,TGTGCCAGCAGCCGGATGGACAGCCCCACCGATGGCTACACCTTC,CASSRMDSPTDGYTF
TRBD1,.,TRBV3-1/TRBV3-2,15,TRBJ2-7,TGTGCCAGCAGCCCTCCTGACAGGGCGCGGTACGAGCAGTACTTC,CASSPPDRARYEQYF
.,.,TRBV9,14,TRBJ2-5,TGTGCCAGCAGCGTAGCCCAGGGATGGGAGACCCAGTACTTC,CASSVAQGWETQYF
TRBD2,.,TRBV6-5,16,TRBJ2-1,TGTGCCAGCAGTTACTTGGGCGGGAGGGTATCGAATGAGCAGTTCTTC,CASSYLGGRVSNEQFF
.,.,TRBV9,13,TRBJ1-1,TGTGCCAGCAGCGAAGTGGGGCACACTGAAGCTTTCTTT,CASSEVGHTEAFF
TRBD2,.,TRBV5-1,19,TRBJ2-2,TGCGCCAGCAGCTTGGTAGGACTAGCGGGAGGAGTCAGCACCGGGGAGCTGTTTTTT,CASSLVGLAGGVSTGELFF
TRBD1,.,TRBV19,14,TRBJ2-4,TGTGCCAGTAGTATAGGTGCAGGGGGCAACATTCAGTACTTC,CASSIGAGGNIQYF
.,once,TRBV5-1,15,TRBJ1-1,TGCGCCAGCAGCTTGACTCACAGCACTAACACTGAAGCTTTCTTT,CASSLTHSTNTEAFF
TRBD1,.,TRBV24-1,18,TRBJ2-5,TGTGCCACCAGTGATAGGTTGGGGACAGGGGATAGAGGAGAGACCCAGTACTTC,CATSDRLGTGDRGETQYF
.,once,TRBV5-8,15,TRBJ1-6,TGTGCCAGCAGCTTGGGTACGGTTCCGAGCTCACCCCTCCACTTT,CASSLGTVPSSPLHF
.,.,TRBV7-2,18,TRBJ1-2,TGTGCCAGCAGCTTAGCCCAACAGCGAAGTACAGGTGGTTTTGAGGACACCTTC,CASSLAQQRSTGGFEDTF
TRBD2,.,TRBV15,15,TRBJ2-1,TGTGCCACCAGCAGAGATAAGGGACTAGCTAATGAGCAGTTCTTC,CATSRDKGLANEQFF
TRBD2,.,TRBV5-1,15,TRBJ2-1,TGCGCCAGCAGTTTGACTAGCGGGTCCTACAATGAGCAGTTCTTC,CASSLTSGSYNEQFF